The 18 T cell receptor beta chains given below trace back to one sample, sequenced in a study of blood T cell repertoires in COVID-19 (dated by TCRdb to 2019 to 2021). Libraries were made using the immunoSEQ multiplex PCR assay. TCRdb took this table from immuneACCESS and kept in-frame rearrangements with V and J called. Such tables lack part of the clones; where checked against another copy, unresolved V genes explain under half of the gap, and the rest is unexplained. The table for this sample lists approximately 120,000 clones; over 60% of them were counted only once. Together, the top ten hold approximately 4.2% of the sample. The material sequenced was peripheral blood. The receptors here all came from a human donor in a cohort sampled during active or convalescent COVID-19.

V usage is TRBV6-5 and J usage is TRBJ2-1; 13 positions agree with TRBD2. Germline assignment: CDR1 MNHEY and CDR2 SVGAGI. The J segment lost 6 bases and the V segment lost 4 bases, leaving 6 bases of the junction unmatched. This CDR3 contains 16 residues. The chain's CDR3 is CASSSPRTSGGNEQFF. The CDR3 DNA follows: TGTGCCAGCAGTTCTCCTAGGACTAGCGGGGGCAATGAGCAGTTCTTC.

CDR3 DNA sequence: TGTGCCAGCAGTGAAGAACTAGCGATCATCACCGGGGAGCTGTTTTTT. This sequence encodes CASSEELAIITGELFF. This chain links TRBV6-1 with TRBJ2-2; the match to TRBD2 covers 7 bases. Trimming removed 1 base from V and 4 bases from J; junction bases left unmatched: 6. Germline V gene data show CDR1 as MNHNS and CDR2 as SASEGT. The CDR3 totals 16 residues.

This rearrangement joins TRBV12-3 or TRBV12-4 to TRBJ1-4; D ambiguous. The CDR3 spans 13 residues. The V gene lost 2 bases and the J gene lost 5 bases, with 6 bases spanning the gap. The CDR3, as DNA: TGTGCCAGCAGTTTATCCCAGAATGAAAAACTGTTTTTT. Amino acids: CASSLSQNEKLFF.

The rearrangement joins TRBV30 to TRBJ2-7; no clear D gene. Germline lookup yields CDR1 GTSNPN and CDR2 SVGIG (reference sequence). V dropped 1 base and J dropped 4 bases, with 5 bases sitting between them. The CDR3 runs to 11 residues. The CDR3 loop reads CAWSDGYEQYF. The CDR3 DNA reads as TGTGCCTGGAGTGACGGTTACGAGCAGTACTTC.

The genes are TRBV6-5 and TRBJ1-3; maybe TRBD1 (5 bases). The CDR3 is 15 residues long. Trimming removed 5 bases from V and 0 bases from J, with 11 bases in between. The germline gives CDR1 MNHEY, CDR2 SVGAGI. DNA for the CDR3: TGTGCCAGCAGTCGGGGGACCATCTCTGGAAACACCATATATTTT. Amino acid sequence: CASSRGTISGNTIYF.

V gene TRBV7-9 combines with J gene TRBJ1-1; 7 nucleotides line up with TRBD1. The V and J ends lost 5 bases and 8 bases, in that order; junction bases with no gene match: 5. CDR1 and CDR2 from the germline V gene are SEHNR and FQNEAQ (reference sequence). The CDR3 is made up of 12 amino acids. The chain's CDR3 is CASSRTGVEAFF. The CDR3 region has the DNA TGTGCCAGCAGCCGTACAGGGGTGGAAGCTTTCTTT.

This chain joins TRBV12-5 and TRBJ2-3; D uncertain. This CDR3 has 14 amino acids. V lost 1 base to trimming and J lost 0 bases, with 5 bases between them. Germline V gives CDR1 LGHNT, CDR2 FRNRAP. The CDR3 coding sequence is TGTGCTAGTGGTTTGGGCCAGAGCACAGATACGCAGTATTTT. Its protein product is CASGLGQSTDTQYF.

The chain combines TRBV6-5 with TRBJ2-7; the D is unclear. V was cut by 2 bases and J by 4 bases, with 9 bases left in between. Germline V gene data show CDR1 as MNHEY and CDR2 as SVGAGI. This CDR3 has 13 residues. CDR3 loop: CASSYLGSYEQYF. The CDR3 DNA reads as TGTGCCAGCAGTTACCTGGGCTCGTACGAGCAGTACTTC.

The gene calls are TRBV30 and TRBJ2-7; TRBD1 agrees at 11 bases. Per the germline V gene, CDR1 is GTSNPN and CDR2 is SVGIG (reference sequence). This CDR3 contains 17 residues. The ends lost 3 bases at V and 6 bases at J; junction bases unmatched: 16. The CDR3 reads CAWRRSRTGGAEREQYF. CDR3 coding DNA: TGTGCCTGGAGGAGGTCGAGGACAGGGGGCGCGGAGCGCGAGCAGTACTTC. Drawing the rest from reference TRBV30 and TRBJ2-7, the complete variable domain is SQTIHQWPATLVQPVGSPLSLECTVEGTSNPNLYWYRQAAGRGLQLLFYSVGIGQISSEVPQNLSASRPQDRQFILSSKKLLLSDSGFYLCAWRRSRTGGAEREQYFGPGTRLTVT.

This chain links TRBV7-2 with TRBJ2-7; a weak D match, TRBD2 (5 bases). The CDR3 is 14 residues long. CDR1 and CDR2 (germline): SGHTA, FQGNSA. The V and J ends lost 3 bases and 5 bases respectively, with 14 bases between them. The CDR3 protein is CASSFTGLGHEQYF. CDR3 DNA: TGTGCCAGCAGCTTTACCGGACTCGGCCACGAGCAGTACTTC.

J is TRBJ2-7 and V is TRBV5-1; D is perhaps TRBD1 (6 bases). This CDR3 contains 14 residues. Trimming shortened V by 4 bases and J by 5 bases, and 16 bases separated the two germline ends. The germline V gene encodes CDR1 SGHRS and CDR2 YFSETQ. The CDR3 protein is CASSGDTSNHEQYF. CDR3 bases: TGCGCCAGCAGCGGGGACACCTCCAACCACGAGCAGTACTTC. Full variable domain (rest looked up from reference TRBV5-1 and TRBJ2-7): KAGVTQTPRYLIKTRGQQVTLSCSPISGHRSVSWYQQTPGQGLQFLFEYFSETQRNKGNFPGRFSGRQFSNSRSEMNVSTLELGDSALYLCASSGDTSNHEQYFGPGTRLTVT.

This clone was observed a few times. The chain carries TRBV2 and TRBJ2-2; D may be TRBD1 (5 bases). The CDR3 loop spans 14 amino acids. V lost 8 bases to trimming and J lost 1 base, with 11 bases between them. Germline CDR1 and CDR2: SNHLY and FYNNEI. The CDR3 coding sequence is TGTGCCAGCGGAAGACAGAAGAACACCGGGGAGCTGTTTTTT. Translated, it gives CASGRQKNTGELFF.

The table lists this clone with a count of one. The genes are TRBV28 and TRBJ2-7; D may be TRBD1 (5 bases). The CDR3 spans 14 residues. The germline V and J ends were trimmed by 4 bases and 2 bases, with 12 bases remaining between them. The germline V gene has CDR1 MDHEN and CDR2 SYDVKM. The CDR3 DNA sequence: TGTGCCAGCAGTTCCCCGGCAGGGCCCTACGAGCAGTACTTC. Protein product: CASSSPAGPYEQYF.

V is TRBV5-3 and J is TRBJ2-1; possible D gene TRBD2, 6 bases. TRBV5-3 carries the ORF label, with uncertain function. This CDR3 has 18 amino acids. The V end lost 4 bases, the J end lost 0 bases, and 20 bases lay between the germline ends. CDR3 loop: CARSPSEDAGSSYNEQFF. Written as DNA, the CDR3 is TGTGCCAGAAGCCCCTCGGAAGATGCGGGGAGCTCCTACAATGAGCAGTTCTTC.

The V and J genes are TRBV24-1 and TRBJ1-5; no definite D call. The CDR3 length is 11 residues. V lost 10 bases to trimming and J lost 8 bases, with 11 bases between them. Germline assignment: CDR1 KGHDR and CDR2 SFDVKD. CDR3 sequence: CATAPRKPQHF. The CDR3 nucleotides are TGTGCCACTGCCCCCAGGAAGCCCCAGCATTTT.

This clone was found a few times. Here the CDR3 DNA reads TGTGCCAGCAGTGAAGGACGGGGCGCGGGGGGCTACACCTTC. Translation: CASSEGRGAGGYTF. The gene calls are TRBV2 and TRBJ1-2; weak D call: TRBD1 (5 bases). The CDR3 sequence is 14 residues long. V was shortened by 1 base and J by 8 bases, with 14 bases between the two germline ends. The germline gives CDR1 SNHLY, CDR2 FYNNEI.

The table lists this clone with a few counts. The chain is built from TRBV4-1 and TRBJ1-3; the match to TRBD1 covers 7 bases. Germline V gene lookup returns CDR1 MGHRA and CDR2 YSYEKL. CDR3 size: 14 residues. The trim removed 4 bases at V and 8 bases at J, leaving 8 bases unmatched. CDR3 sequence (DNA): TGCGCCAGCAGCCTTCGACAGGGTCGGGACACCATATATTTT. Residues: CASSLRQGRDTIYF.

The chain joins TRBV28 to TRBJ2-2; 10 nucleotides align to TRBD2. The CDR3 is made up of 18 amino acids. Germline CDR1 reads MDHEN; CDR2 reads SYDVKM. With 3 bases clipped from V and 2 bases from J, the junction kept 9 bases outside the gene matches. The CDR3 loop reads CASSFRMGLAPNTGELFF. DNA of the CDR3: TGTGCCAGCAGTTTTCGGATGGGACTAGCGCCCAACACCGGGGAGCTGTTTTTT.